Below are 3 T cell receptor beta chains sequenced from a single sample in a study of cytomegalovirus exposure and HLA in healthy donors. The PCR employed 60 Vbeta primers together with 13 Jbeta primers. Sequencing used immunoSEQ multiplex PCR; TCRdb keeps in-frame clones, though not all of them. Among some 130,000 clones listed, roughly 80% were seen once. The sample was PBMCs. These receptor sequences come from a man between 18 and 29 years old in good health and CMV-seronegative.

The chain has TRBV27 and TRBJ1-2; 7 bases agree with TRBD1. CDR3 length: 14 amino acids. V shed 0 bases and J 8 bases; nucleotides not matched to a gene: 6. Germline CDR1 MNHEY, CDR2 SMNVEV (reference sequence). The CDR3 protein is CASSLSWQGVGYTF. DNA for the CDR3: TGTGCCAGCAGTTTATCGTGGCAGGGGGTGGGCTACACCTTC.

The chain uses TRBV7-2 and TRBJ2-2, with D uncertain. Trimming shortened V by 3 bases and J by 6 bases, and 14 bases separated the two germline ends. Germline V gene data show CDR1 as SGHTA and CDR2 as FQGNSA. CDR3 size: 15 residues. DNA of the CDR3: TGTGCCAGCAGCTTTGTACAGCTTGGCCCCGGGGAGCTGTTTTTT. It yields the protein CASSFVQLGPGELFF.

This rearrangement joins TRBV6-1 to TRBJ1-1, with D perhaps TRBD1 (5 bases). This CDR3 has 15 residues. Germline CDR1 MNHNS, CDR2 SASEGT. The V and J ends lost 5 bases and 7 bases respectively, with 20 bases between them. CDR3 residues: CASSSRSTGILEAFF. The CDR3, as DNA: TGTGCCAGCAGTTCTAGATCAACAGGTATACTTGAAGCTTTCTTT.